The entry that follows covers one T cell receptor beta chain sequence. The antigen remains undetermined. Sampling of blood occurred at baseline, cycle 4 day 1, and cycle 7 day 1. Method: immunoSEQ multiplex PCR; TCRdb's copy keeps in-frame clones and lacks some. In the table there are roughly 100,000 clones, about 80% of which are singletons. These data are taken from a study of OX40 agonist ivuxolimab in advanced cancers. Study observations and caveats: Near-lowest levels of clonal expansion characterized partial responders at 0.1-3.0 mg/kg. Undetermined was the antigen specificity of the expanded peripheral T cells.

CDR3 length equals 14 residues. Germline assignment: CDR1 ENHRY and CDR2 SYGVKD. V lost 10 bases to trimming and J lost 5 bases; unmatched junction nucleotides: 9. This TCR was recovered from an adult with an advanced solid tumor such as melanoma, head and neck, liver or kidney cancer. The input for sequencing was CD4+ or CD8+ T cells sorted from blood, taken in a trial of the OX40 agonist ivuxolimab. The gene calls are TRBV10-3 and TRBJ2-7; 12 nucleotides match TRBD1. The CDR3 DNA is TGTGCCACGGAAGGGACAGGGGGCAATAACGAGCAGTACTTC. Translated: CATEGTGGNNEQYF.